This T cell receptor beta chain derives from a study of early stage breast cancer tumors. Regarding the study as a whole: Compared with adjacent normal breast tissue, tumors showed approximately 2.5-fold greater T cell density and higher clonality. Most shared enriched TCRB sequences were commonly generated ones. In about 85% of the 16 patients, blood comparison separated tumor from normal breast.

CDR3 length equals 17 residues. With 5 bases clipped from V and 1 base from J, the junction kept 8 bases outside the gene matches. Germline V gene lookup returns CDR1 SGHVS and CDR2 FQNEAQ. With respect to this clone: What it binds is not known.

The data were produced by immunoSEQ multiplex PCR, yet TCRdb's version contains in-frame clones alone and is incomplete. The top ten clones hold about 10% of a sample with tens of thousands of clones, about four fifths of them seen once. Sequenced sample: blood. The chain joins TRBV7-8 to TRBJ1-5, with TRBD1 identical over 10 bases. This clonotype was obtained from a person aged 50-59 years with breast cancer. CDR3 coding DNA: TGTGCCAGCAGCGCCGGGACAGGGGCCAGGAGCAATCAGCCCCAGCATTTT. Its protein is CASSAGTGARSNQPQHF.